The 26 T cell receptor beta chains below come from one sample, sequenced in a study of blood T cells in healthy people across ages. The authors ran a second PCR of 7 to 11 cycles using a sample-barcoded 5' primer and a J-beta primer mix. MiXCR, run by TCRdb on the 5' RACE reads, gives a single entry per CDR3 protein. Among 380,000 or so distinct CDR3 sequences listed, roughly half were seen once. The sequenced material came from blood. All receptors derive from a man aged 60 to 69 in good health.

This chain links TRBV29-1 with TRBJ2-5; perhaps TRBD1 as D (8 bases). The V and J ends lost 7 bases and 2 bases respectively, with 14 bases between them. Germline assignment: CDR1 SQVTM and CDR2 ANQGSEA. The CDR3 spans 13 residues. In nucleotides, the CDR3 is TGCAGCGCCGCACAGGGGGGGCAAGAGACCCAGTACTTC. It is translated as CSAAQGGQETQYF.

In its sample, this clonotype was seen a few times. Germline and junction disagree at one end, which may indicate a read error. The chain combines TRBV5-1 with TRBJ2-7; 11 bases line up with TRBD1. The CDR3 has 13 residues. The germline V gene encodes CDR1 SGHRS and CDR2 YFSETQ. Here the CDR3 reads CATSWGTGGEQYF. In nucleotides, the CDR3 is TGCGCCACCAGCTGGGGGACAGGGGGCGAGCAGTACTTC.

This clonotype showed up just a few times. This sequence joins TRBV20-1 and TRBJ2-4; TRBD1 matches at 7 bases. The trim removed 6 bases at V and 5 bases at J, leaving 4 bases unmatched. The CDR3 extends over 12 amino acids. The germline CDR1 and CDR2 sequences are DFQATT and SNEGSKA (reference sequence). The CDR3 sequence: CSARTGENIQYF. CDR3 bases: TGCAGTGCGCGGACAGGAGAAAACATTCAGTACTTC.

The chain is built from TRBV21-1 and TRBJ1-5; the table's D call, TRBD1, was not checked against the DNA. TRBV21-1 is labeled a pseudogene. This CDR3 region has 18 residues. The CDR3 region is CASRKSGGDGNPNQPQHF. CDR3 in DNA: TGTGCCAGCAGGAAAAGTGGGGGGGACGGGAATCCCAATCAGCCCCAGCATTTT.

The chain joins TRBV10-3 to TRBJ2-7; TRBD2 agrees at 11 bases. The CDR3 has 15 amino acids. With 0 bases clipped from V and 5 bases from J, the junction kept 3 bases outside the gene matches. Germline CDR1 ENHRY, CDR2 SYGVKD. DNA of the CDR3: TGTGCCATCAGTGAGTCTAGCGGGAGGGTCGACGAGCAGTACTTC. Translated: CAISESSGRVDEQYF.

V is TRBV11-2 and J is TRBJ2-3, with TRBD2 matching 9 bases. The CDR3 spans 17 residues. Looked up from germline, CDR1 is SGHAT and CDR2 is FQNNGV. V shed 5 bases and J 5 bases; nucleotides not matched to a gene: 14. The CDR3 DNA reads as TGTGCCAGCAGCATCCCCCTGGGCGGGGGGGGTGGAGATACGCAGTATTTT. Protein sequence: CASSIPLGGGGGDTQYF. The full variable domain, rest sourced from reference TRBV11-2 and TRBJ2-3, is EAGVAQSPRYKIIEKRQSVAFWCNPISGHATLYWYQQILGQGPKLLIQFQNNGVVDDSQLPKDRFSAERLKGVDSTLKIQPAKLEDSAVYLCASSIPLGGGGGDTQYFGPGTRLTVL.

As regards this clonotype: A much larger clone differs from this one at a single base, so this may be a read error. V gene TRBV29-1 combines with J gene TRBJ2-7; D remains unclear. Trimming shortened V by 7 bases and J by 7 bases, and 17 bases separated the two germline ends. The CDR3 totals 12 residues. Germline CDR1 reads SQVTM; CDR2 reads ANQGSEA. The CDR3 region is CSAASSLYEQYF. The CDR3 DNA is TGCAGCGCCGCGTCTTCGTTGTATGAGCAGTACTTC.

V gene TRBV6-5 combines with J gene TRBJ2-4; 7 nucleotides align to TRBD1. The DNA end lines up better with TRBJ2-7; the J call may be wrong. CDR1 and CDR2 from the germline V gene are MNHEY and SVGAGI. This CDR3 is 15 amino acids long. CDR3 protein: CASSRDSVPTYEQYF. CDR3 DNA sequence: TGTGCCAGCAGCCGGGACAGCGTACCCACGTACGAGCAGTACTTC.

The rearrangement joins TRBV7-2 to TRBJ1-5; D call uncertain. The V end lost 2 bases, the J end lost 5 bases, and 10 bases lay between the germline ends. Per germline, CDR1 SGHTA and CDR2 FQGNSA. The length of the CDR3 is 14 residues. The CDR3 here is CASSLYSGDQPQHF. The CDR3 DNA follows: TGTGCCAGCAGCTTATACAGTGGGGATCAGCCCCAGCATTTT.

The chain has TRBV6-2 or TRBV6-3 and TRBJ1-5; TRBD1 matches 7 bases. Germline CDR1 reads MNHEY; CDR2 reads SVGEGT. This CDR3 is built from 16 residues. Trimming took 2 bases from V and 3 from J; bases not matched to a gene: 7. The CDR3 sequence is CASSYLLGQINQPQHF. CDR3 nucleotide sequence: TGTGCCAGCAGTTACCTCCTGGGACAGATCAATCAGCCCCAGCATTTT.

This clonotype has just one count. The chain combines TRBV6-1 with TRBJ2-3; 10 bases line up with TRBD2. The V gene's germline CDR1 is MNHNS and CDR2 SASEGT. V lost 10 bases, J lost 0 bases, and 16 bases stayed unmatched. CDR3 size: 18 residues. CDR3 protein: CATSGDSGRRASTDTQYF. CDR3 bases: TGTGCCACCTCAGGGGATAGCGGGAGGAGAGCTAGCACAGATACGCAGTATTTT.

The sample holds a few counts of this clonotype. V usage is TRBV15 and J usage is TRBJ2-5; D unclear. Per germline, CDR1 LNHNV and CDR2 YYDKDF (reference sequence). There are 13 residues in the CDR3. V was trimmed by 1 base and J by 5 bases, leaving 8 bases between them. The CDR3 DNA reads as TGTGCCACCAGCAGAGTTAGTATGGAGACCCAGTACTTC. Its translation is CATSRVSMETQYF.

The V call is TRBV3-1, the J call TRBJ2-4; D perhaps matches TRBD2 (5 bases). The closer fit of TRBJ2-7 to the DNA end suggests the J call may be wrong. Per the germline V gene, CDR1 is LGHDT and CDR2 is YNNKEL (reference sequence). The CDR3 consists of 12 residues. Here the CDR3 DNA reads TGTGCCAGCAGCTGGAGGAAAGGCGAGCAGTACTTC. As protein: CASSWRKGEQYF.

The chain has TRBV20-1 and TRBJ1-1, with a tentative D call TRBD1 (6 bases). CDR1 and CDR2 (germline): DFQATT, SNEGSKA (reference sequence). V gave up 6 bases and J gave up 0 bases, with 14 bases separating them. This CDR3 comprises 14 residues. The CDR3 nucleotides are TGCAGTGCCAGACGTGGACAGTTGAACACTGAAGCTTTCTTT. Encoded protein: CSARRGQLNTEAFF.

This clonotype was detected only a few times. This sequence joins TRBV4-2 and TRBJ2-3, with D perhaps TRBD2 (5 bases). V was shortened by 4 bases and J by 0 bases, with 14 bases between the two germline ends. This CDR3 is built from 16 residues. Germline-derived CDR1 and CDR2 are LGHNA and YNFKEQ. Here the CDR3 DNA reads TGTGCCAGCAGCCCCCTGGACTTCACTAGCACAGATACGCAGTATTTT. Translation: CASSPLDFTSTDTQYF.

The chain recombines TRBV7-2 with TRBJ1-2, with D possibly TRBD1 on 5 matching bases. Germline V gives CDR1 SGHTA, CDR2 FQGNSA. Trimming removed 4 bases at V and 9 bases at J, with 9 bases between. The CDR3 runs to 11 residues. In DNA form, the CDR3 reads TGTGCCAGCAGCTGGGGCAAGAGCTACACCTTC. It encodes CASSWGKSYTF.

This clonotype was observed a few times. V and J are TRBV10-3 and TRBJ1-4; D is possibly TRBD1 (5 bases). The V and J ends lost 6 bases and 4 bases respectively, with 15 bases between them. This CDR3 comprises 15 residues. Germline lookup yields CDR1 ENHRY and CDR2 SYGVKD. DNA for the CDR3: TGTGCCATCAGCCCCGACAGTCTTGGTAATGAAAAACTGTTTTTT. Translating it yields CAISPDSLGNEKLFF.

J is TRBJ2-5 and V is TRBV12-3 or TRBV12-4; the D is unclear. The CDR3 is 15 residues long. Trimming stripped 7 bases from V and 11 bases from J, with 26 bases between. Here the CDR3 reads CASTQPGSAYNEQYF. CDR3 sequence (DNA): TGTGCCAGCACTCAACCGGGCTCCGCCTACAATGAGCAGTACTTC.

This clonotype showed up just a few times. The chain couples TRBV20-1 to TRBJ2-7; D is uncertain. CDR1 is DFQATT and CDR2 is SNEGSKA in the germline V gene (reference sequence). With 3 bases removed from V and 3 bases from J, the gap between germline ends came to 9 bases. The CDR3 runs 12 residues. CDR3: CSASLDRYEQYF. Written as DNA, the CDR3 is TGCAGTGCTAGTCTTGACCGCTACGAGCAGTACTTC.

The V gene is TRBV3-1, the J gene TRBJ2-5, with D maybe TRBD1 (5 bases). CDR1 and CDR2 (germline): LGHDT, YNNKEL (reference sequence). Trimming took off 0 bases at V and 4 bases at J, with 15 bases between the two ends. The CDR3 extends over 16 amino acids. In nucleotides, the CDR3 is TGTGCCAGCAGCCAAGATCCACAGGTGGGGCGAGAGACCCAGTACTTC. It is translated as CASSQDPQVGRETQYF.

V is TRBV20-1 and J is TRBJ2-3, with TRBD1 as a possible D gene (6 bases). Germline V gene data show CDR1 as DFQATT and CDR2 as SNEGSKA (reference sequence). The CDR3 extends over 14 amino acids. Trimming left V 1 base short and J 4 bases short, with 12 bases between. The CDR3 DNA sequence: TGCAGTGCTAGAGGAGGACAGTCACCAGATACGCAGTATTTT. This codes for CSARGGQSPDTQYF.

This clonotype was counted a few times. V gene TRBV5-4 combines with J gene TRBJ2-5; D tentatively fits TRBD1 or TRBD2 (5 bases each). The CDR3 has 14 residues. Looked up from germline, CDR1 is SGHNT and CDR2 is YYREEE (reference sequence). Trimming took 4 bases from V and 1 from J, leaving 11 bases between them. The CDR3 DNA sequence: TGTGCCAGCAGCCCTGGGGGTGTCCAAGAGACCCAGTACTTC. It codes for CASSPGGVQETQYF.

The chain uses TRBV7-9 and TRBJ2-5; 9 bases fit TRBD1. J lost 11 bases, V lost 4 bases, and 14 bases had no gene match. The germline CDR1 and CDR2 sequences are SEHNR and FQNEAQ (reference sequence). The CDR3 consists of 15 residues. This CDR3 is CASSSTGTGRGEQYF. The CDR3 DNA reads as TGTGCCAGCAGCTCTACAGGGACAGGGAGAGGGGAGCAGTACTTC. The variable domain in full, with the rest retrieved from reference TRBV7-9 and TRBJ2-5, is DTGVSQNPRHKITKRGQNVTFRCDPISEHNRLYWYRQTLGQGPEFLTYFQNEAQLEKSRLLSDRFSAERPKGSFSTLEIQRTEQGDSAMYLCASSSTGTGRGEQYFGPGTRLLVL.

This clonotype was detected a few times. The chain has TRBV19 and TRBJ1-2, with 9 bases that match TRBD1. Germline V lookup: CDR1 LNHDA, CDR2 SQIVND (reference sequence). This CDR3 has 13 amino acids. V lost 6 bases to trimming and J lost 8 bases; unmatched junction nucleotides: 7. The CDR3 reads CASSTGTGRGYTF. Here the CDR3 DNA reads TGTGCCAGTAGCACCGGGACAGGGCGGGGCTACACCTTC. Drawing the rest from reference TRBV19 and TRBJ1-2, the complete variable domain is DGGITQSPKYLFRKEGQNVTLSCEQNLNHDAMYWYRQDPGQGLRLIYYSQIVNDFQKGDIAEGYSVSREKKESFPLTVTSAQKNPTAFYLCASSTGTGRGYTFGSGTRLTVV.

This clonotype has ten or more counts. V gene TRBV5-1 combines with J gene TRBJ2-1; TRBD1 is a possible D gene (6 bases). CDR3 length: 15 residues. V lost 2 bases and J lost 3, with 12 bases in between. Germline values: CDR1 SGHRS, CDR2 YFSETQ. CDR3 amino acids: CASSLSGTNYNEQFF. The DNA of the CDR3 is TGCGCCAGCAGCTTATCCGGGACAAACTACAATGAGCAGTTCTTC.

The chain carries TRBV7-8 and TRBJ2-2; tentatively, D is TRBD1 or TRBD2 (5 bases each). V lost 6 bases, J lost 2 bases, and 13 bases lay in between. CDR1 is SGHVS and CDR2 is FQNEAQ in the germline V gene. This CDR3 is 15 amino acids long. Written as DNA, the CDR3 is TGTGCCAGCAGTTACCAGAGGGGAAACACCGGGGAGCTGTTTTTT. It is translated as CASSYQRGNTGELFF.